This entry lists 15 T cell receptor beta chains sequenced from one sample in a study of chemoradiotherapy in HPV16-positive cancers. Clones were sequenced by immunoSEQ multiplex PCR, and TCRdb holds only the in-frame ones, with some missing. The sample consists of almost 15,000 clones, 85% to 90% of them appearing once. This material consisted of blood, taken from a patient who underwent chemoradiotherapy. These receptors were collected from a human donor with HPV-associated anogenital cancer.

The V and J genes are TRBV15 and TRBJ2-5; D unclear. Trimming removed 3 bases from V and 1 base from J, with 18 bases in between. Germline assignment: CDR1 LNHNV and CDR2 YYDKDF (reference sequence). The CDR3 totals 17 residues. The CDR3 sequence is CATSRVGIGQVQETQYF. CDR3 in DNA: TGTGCCACCAGCAGGGTGGGCATAGGGCAGGTCCAAGAGACCCAGTACTTC.

This rearrangement joins TRBV11-2 to TRBJ1-1; D might be TRBD1 (6 bases). V lost 0 bases and J 5 bases, leaving 16 bases between the germline ends. CDR1 and CDR2 from the germline V gene are SGHAT and FQNNGV. CDR3 length: 16 amino acids. This CDR3 is CASSLDGARGGTEAFF. The CDR3 DNA reads as TGTGCCAGCAGCTTAGATGGGGCCAGGGGAGGAACTGAAGCTTTCTTT.

The J gene is TRBJ2-3, the V gene TRBV5-1, with 9 bases aligning to TRBD1. Germline trimming cut 5 bases from V and 2 bases from J; bases unmatched to any gene: 3. The germline gives CDR1 SGHRS, CDR2 YFSETQ. CDR3 length: 14 amino acids. In nucleotides, the CDR3 is TGCGCCAGCAGGACAGGGGGAAACACAGATACGCAGTATTTT. It encodes CASRTGGNTDTQYF.

This sequence joins TRBV29-1 and TRBJ2-7, with 8 bases lining up with TRBD2. Germline CDR1 reads SQVTM; CDR2 reads ANQGSEA. With V trimmed by 4 bases and J by 3 bases, 2 bases remained unmatched. This CDR3 region has 12 residues. Here the CDR3 DNA reads TGCAGCGTTGGGAGCGGGAGCTACGAGCAGTACTTC. Amino acids: CSVGSGSYEQYF.

The chain links TRBV9 to TRBJ1-1, with D unclear. V was clipped by 4 bases and J by 4 bases, with 11 bases between them. Germline loops: CDR1 SGDLS, CDR2 YYNGEE. The CDR3 is 13 residues long. The CDR3 nucleotides are TGTGCCAGCAGCCCTGACACGTTCACTGAAGCTTTCTTT. Translated, it gives CASSPDTFTEAFF.

V and J are TRBV27 and TRBJ2-7; 15 bases are a match to TRBD2. The J segment lost 2 bases and the V segment lost 8 bases, leaving 1 base of the junction unmatched. Germline assignment: CDR1 MNHEY and CDR2 SMNVEV (reference sequence). This CDR3 contains 14 residues. CDR3 in DNA: TGTGCCAGCGGACTAGCGGGAGGGCCCTACGAGCAGTACTTC. The encoded protein is CASGLAGGPYEQYF.

The rearrangement links TRBV19 to TRBJ1-1; possible D gene TRBD1, 6 bases. V was cut by 4 bases and J by 9 bases, with 15 bases left in between. Per the germline V gene, CDR1 is LNHDA and CDR2 is SQIVND (reference sequence). The CDR3 covers 13 residues. CDR3 nucleotides: TGTGCCAGTAGTAACAGGGATATCCCTCAAGCTTTCTTT. Its protein product is CASSNRDIPQAFF.

DNA for the CDR3: TGTGCCAGCAGTGGACTATACAGGGGGCTTGGCGGGGAGCTGTTTTTT. This codes for CASSGLYRGLGGELFF. The rearrangement joins TRBV6-1 to TRBJ2-2, with TRBD1 matching over 9 bases. This CDR3 is 16 amino acids long. The germline CDR1 and CDR2 sequences are MNHNS and SASEGT. The junction had 10 bases not matched to a gene; V was cut back by 4 bases and J by 7 bases.

Written as DNA, the CDR3 is TGTGCCTCGAAACTGACAGTTGTAGGCTACACCTTC. As protein: CASKLTVVGYTF. J is TRBJ1-2 and V is TRBV30; tentatively, D is TRBD1 (5 bases). The CDR3 runs 12 residues. Trimming removed 7 bases at V and 8 bases at J, with 17 bases between. Germline values: CDR1 GTSNPN, CDR2 SVGIG (reference sequence).

The chain couples TRBV6-6 to TRBJ1-1; TRBD1 might be the D (5 bases). Trimming stripped 4 bases from V and 8 bases from J, with 11 bases between. The CDR3 runs to 12 residues. Looked up from germline, CDR1 is MNHNY and CDR2 is SVGAGI (reference sequence). The CDR3 loop reads CASSLPGTEAFF. The CDR3 bases are TGTGCCAGCAGTTTACCGGGGACCGAAGCTTTCTTT.

V usage is TRBV9 and J usage is TRBJ2-5, with D uncertain. The J call may be incorrect, as the DNA end agrees better with TRBJ2-7. CDR1 and CDR2 (germline): SGDLS, YYNGEE. This CDR3 spans 14 amino acids. The CDR3, as DNA: TGTGCCAGCAGCCCCCGATTGGGTGCCTACGAGCAGTACTTC. It yields the protein CASSPRLGAYEQYF.

The chain uses TRBV30 and TRBJ1-2; 9 bases align to TRBD1. Germline assignment: CDR1 GTSNPN and CDR2 SVGIG (reference sequence). CDR3 length equals 14 residues. J was trimmed by 3 bases and V by 2 bases; bases with no gene match: 4. The CDR3 DNA reads as TGTGCCTGGAGTCAGGACAGGGGCCACTATGGCTACACCTTC. Protein product: CAWSQDRGHYGYTF.

CDR3 nucleotides: TGTGCCAGCAGCCCTGGGACTAGAGACAATGAGCAGTTCTTC. Protein sequence: CASSPGTRDNEQFF. The chain links TRBV5-6 to TRBJ2-1; TRBD2 agrees at 8 bases. Germline V gene sequence: CDR1 SGHDT, CDR2 YYEEEE. V trimming: 4 bases; J trimming: 5 bases; junction bases outside the gene matches: 5. CDR3 length equals 14 residues. Complete variable domain (other parts from reference TRBV5-6 and TRBJ2-1): DAGVTQSPTHLIKTRGQQVTLRCSPKSGHDTVSWYQQALGQGPQFIFQYYEEEERQRGNFPDRFSGHQFPNYSSELNVNALLLGDSALYLCASSPGTRDNEQFFGPGTRLTVL.

The chain combines TRBV14 with TRBJ2-3, with 7 bases matching TRBD2. V dropped 6 bases and J dropped 2; count of bases not matched to a gene: 14. This CDR3 has 17 residues. Germline V gene lookup returns CDR1 SGHDN and CDR2 FVKESK. In DNA form, the CDR3 reads TGTGCCAGCAGGGATCTTTTTCCGGGACTACCCACAGATACGCAGTATTTT. It is translated as CASRDLFPGLPTDTQYF.

Details on this clone: One end of the junction fails to match germline, which may point to a read error. This chain links TRBV20-1 with TRBJ2-5, with D possibly being TRBD1 (6 bases). Germline CDR1 is DFQATT and CDR2 is SNEGSKA (reference sequence). The CDR3 contains 8 residues. CDR3: CSTTGVNF. The CDR3 nucleotides are TGCAGTACGACAGGAGTGAACTTC.